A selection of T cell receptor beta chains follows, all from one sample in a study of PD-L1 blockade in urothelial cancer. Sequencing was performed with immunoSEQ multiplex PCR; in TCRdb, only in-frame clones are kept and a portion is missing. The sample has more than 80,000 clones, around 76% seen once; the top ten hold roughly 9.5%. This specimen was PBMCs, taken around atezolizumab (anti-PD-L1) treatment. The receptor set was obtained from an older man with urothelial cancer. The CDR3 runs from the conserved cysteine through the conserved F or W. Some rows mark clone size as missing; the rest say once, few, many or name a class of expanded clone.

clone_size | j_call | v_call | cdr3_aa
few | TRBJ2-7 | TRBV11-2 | CASSSSYEQYF
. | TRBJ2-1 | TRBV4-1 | CASSSLLTSGSDEQFF
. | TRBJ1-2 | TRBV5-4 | CASSHGSGSAF
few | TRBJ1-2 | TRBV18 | CASSPVSGPGYTF
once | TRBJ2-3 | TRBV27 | CASSAKTSGSSDTQYF
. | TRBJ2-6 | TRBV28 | CASGRGANVLTF
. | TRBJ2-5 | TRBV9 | CAPPGQFQETQYF
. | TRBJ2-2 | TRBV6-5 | CASKGDHTNTGELFF
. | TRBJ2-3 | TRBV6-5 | CASSPDGNTQYF
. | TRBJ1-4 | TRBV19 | CASKGQINEKLFF
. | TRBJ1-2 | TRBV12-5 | CASGRDRGPYTF
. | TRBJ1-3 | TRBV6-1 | CASSEAHGGSSGNTIYF
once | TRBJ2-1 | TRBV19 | CASSITSGRDEQFF
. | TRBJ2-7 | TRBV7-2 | CASSLELAGRDEQYF
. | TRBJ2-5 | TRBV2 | CASSPDRQETQYF
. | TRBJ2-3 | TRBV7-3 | CASSLTASFLNTQYF
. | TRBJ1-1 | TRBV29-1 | CSVLATEAFF
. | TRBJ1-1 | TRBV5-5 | CASSPSGQGRTEAFF
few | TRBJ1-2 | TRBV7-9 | CASSLGEANYGYTF
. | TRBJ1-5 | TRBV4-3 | CASSQSPGTGDQPQHF
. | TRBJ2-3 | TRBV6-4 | CASSRDWTDTQYF
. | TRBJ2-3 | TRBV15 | CATSRAQGRGTDTQYF